The next 13 T cell receptor beta chains were all read from a single sample in a study of blood T cell repertoires in COVID-19. Method: immunoSEQ multiplex PCR; TCRdb's copy keeps in-frame clones and lacks some. The repertoire holds 200,000 to 300,000 clones, with roughly 90% as singletons. The sequenced sample was peripheral blood. The receptors shown here come from a woman aged 25 to 39 with acute or convalescent COVID-19.

The chain employs TRBV11-2 and TRBJ2-5; D remains unclear. Trimming took off 5 bases at V and 0 bases at J, with 10 bases between the two ends. The CDR3 is 14 amino acids. Germline loops: CDR1 SGHAT, CDR2 FQNNGV. CDR3 in DNA: TGTGCCAGCAGCCCTATTGTGTACCAAGAGACCCAGTACTTC. Translation: CASSPIVYQETQYF. Together with reference TRBV11-2 and TRBJ2-5, the CDR3 gives the full variable domain: EAGVAQSPRYKIIEKRQSVAFWCNPISGHATLYWYQQILGQGPKLLIQFQNNGVVDDSQLPKDRFSAERLKGVDSTLKIQPAKLEDSAVYLCASSPIVYQETQYFGPGTRLLVL.

The chain carries TRBV7-2 and TRBJ2-1, with 13 nucleotides matching TRBD2. V lost 6 bases to trimming and J lost 2 bases; unmatched junction nucleotides: 7. The CDR3 spans 17 residues. Germline values: CDR1 SGHTA, CDR2 FQGNSA. CDR3 residues: CASSNPGTSGTYNEQFF. CDR3 sequence (DNA): TGTGCCAGCAGTAACCCAGGGACTAGCGGGACCTACAATGAGCAGTTCTTC.

The CDR3, as DNA: TGTGCCAGTAACAGGGGCGATCAGCCCCAGCATTTT. Protein product: CASNRGDQPQHF. The chain uses TRBV21-1 and TRBJ1-5; the DNA was not compared with TRBD1, the D call given in the table. TRBV21-1 is a recognized pseudogene. CDR3 size: 12 residues.

The chain is built from TRBV28 and TRBJ2-7, with TRBD2 identical over 8 bases. Germline values: CDR1 MDHEN, CDR2 SYDVKM. Trimming at V came to 6 bases and at J to 0 bases, leaving 10 bases not matched to a gene. CDR3 length: 16 amino acids. CDR3 DNA sequence: TGTGCCAGCAGCCCGCCGGGAAGCGGGAGCTCCTACGAGCAGTACTTC. Amino acids: CASSPPGSGSSYEQYF.

This clone was found a few times. V usage is TRBV30 and J usage is TRBJ2-7; TRBD2 matches 10 bases. V lost 2 bases, J lost 6 bases, and 10 bases stayed unmatched. This CDR3 is 15 amino acids long. Germline V lookup: CDR1 GTSNPN, CDR2 SVGIG (reference sequence). The CDR3 region is CAWSSTSGRRGEQYF. The DNA of the CDR3 is TGTGCCTGGAGTTCGACTAGCGGGCGTCGGGGCGAGCAGTACTTC.

V and J are TRBV29-1 and TRBJ2-6; 8 nucleotides line up with TRBD1. The germline gives CDR1 SQVTM, CDR2 ANQGSEA. After removal of 5 bases from V and 0 bases from J, the junction contained 6 bases not matched to a gene. CDR3 length: 16 amino acids. CDR3 nucleotides: TGCAGCGTTCCGACAGGGGCCACCTCTGGGGCCAACGTCCTGACTTTC. Its protein product is CSVPTGATSGANVLTF.

This clone has just a few counts. The gene calls are TRBV9 and TRBJ2-1, with 11 positions matching TRBD2. J lost 9 bases, V lost 0 bases, and 5 bases had no gene match. The CDR3 runs to 15 residues. Germline assignment: CDR1 SGDLS and CDR2 YYNGEE. The CDR3 reads CASSVALAGGIEQFF. Here the CDR3 DNA reads TGTGCCAGCAGCGTAGCGCTAGCGGGAGGTATTGAGCAGTTCTTC.

The chain employs TRBV2 and TRBJ2-5; 9 nucleotides align to TRBD1. Germline V gives CDR1 SNHLY, CDR2 FYNNEI. The ends lost 6 bases at V and 5 bases at J; junction bases unmatched: 10. This CDR3 contains 15 residues. CDR3 nucleotides: TGTGCCAGCAGGCCGGACAGGGGAAGGAGGGAGACCCAGTACTTC. Its protein product is CASRPDRGRRETQYF. Looking up the rest from reference TRBV2 and TRBJ2-5 gives the full variable domain: EPEVTQTPSHQVTQMGQEVILRCVPISNHLYFYWYRQILGQKVEFLVSFYNNEISEKSEIFDDQFSVERPDGSNFTLKIRSTKLEDSAMYFCASRPDRGRRETQYFGPGTRLLVL.

The gene calls are TRBV5-4 and TRBJ2-1; the match to TRBD1 covers 7 bases. The length of the CDR3 is 15 residues. The junction had 6 bases not matched to a gene; V was cut back by 6 bases and J by 0 bases. CDR1 is SGHNT, CDR2 YYREEE, per germline (reference sequence). CDR3 in amino acids: CASIEQGSSYNEQFF. CDR3 nucleotides: TGTGCCAGCATCGAACAGGGGAGCTCCTACAATGAGCAGTTCTTC.

This chain connects TRBV7-3 to TRBJ1-1, with TRBD1 matching over 10 bases. The germline gives CDR1 SGHTA, CDR2 FQGTGA. V gave up 5 bases and J gave up 7 bases; unmatched junction bases: 13. The CDR3 is made up of 16 amino acids. CDR3 loop: CASSPTGTGALNEAFF. The CDR3 bases are TGTGCCAGCAGCCCCACCGGGACAGGGGCGTTAAATGAAGCTTTCTTT.

The genes are TRBV2 and TRBJ2-1, with a tentative D call TRBD2 (6 bases). There are 16 residues in the CDR3. The V gene lost 2 bases and the J gene lost 1 base, with 12 bases spanning the gap. Germline CDR1 is SNHLY and CDR2 is FYNNEI. This CDR3 is CASSEYWGESYNEQFF. The DNA of the CDR3 is TGTGCCAGCAGTGAATATTGGGGGGAATCCTACAATGAGCAGTTCTTC. The whole variable domain, filled in from reference TRBV2 and TRBJ2-1, reads EPEVTQTPSHQVTQMGQEVILRCVPISNHLYFYWYRQILGQKVEFLVSFYNNEISEKSEIFDDQFSVERPDGSNFTLKIRSTKLEDSAMYFCASSEYWGESYNEQFFGPGTRLTVL.

The chain employs TRBV7-2 and TRBJ1-6, with D possibly matching TRBD1 (5 bases). The CDR3 totals 14 residues. The V gene lost 1 base and the J gene lost 8 bases, with 9 bases spanning the gap. Germline values: CDR1 SGHTA, CDR2 FQGNSA. In nucleotides, the CDR3 is TGTGCCAGCAGCTTAGGCAGGGCGGATTCACCCCTCCACTTT. The encoded protein is CASSLGRADSPLHF.

The chain couples TRBV5-6 to TRBJ1-1, with D unclear. The CDR3 runs 15 residues. Germline V CDR1 and CDR2: SGHDT, YYEEEE. V dropped 0 bases and J dropped 6 bases, with 15 bases sitting between them. The CDR3 DNA reads as TGTGCCAGCAGCTTGGGTTTCAGGTCGGCCTCTGAAGCTTTCTTT. It codes for CASSLGFRSASEAFF.